This paragraph covers one T cell receptor (beta chain) sequence. Its target is not known. This record belongs to a study of cytomegalovirus exposure and HLA in healthy donors. Study-level findings and limits: Researchers catalogued 164 TCR beta chains as cytomegalovirus-associated. In vitro testing confirmed three CMV-associated chains as specific for CMV antigens.

Donors came from a validation cohort of over a hundred subjects, distinct from the first 666-subject cohort. The assay was immunoSEQ multiplex PCR, and TCRdb's table has in-frame clones only and misses some. This table has approximately 220,000 clones, 90% to 95% appearing once. The V gene end was trimmed by 2 bases and the J gene end by 5 bases; junction bases not matched to a gene: 12. The CDR3 contains 17 residues. Germline values: CDR1 SGHNT, CDR2 YYREEE (reference sequence). Sequences were obtained from PBMCs. This clonotype originated in a woman aged 18-29 years in good health and CMV-seronegative. The genes are TRBV5-4 and TRBJ1-5, with TRBD1 matching 8 bases. This CDR3 is CASSLGGKTGAHQPQHF. CDR3 DNA sequence: TGTGCCAGCAGCTTAGGCGGGAAGACAGGGGCACATCAGCCCCAGCATTTT.